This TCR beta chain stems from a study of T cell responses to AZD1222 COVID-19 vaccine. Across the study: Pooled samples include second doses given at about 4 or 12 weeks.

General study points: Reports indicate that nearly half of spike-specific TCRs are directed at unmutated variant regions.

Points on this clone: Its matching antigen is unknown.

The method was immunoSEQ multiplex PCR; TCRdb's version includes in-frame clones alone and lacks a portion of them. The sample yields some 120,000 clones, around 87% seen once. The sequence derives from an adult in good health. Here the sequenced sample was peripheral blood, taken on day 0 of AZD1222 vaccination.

As DNA, the CDR3 is TGTGCCAGCAGCCAAGATGGACTAGCGGGGGCCTCCTACGAGCAGTACTTC. Translation: CASSQDGLAGASYEQYF. The chain combines TRBV3-1 (or the pseudogene TRBV3-2) with TRBJ2-7; 13 bases fit TRBD2. Germline V lookup: CDR1 LGHDT, CDR2 YNNKEL (reference sequence). J was trimmed by 0 bases and V by 0 bases; bases with no gene match: 2. The CDR3 sequence is 17 residues long.